This T cell receptor (beta chain) was obtained from a study of T cells in Graves' hyperthyroidism and ophthalmopathy. This clonotype came up many times. The length of the CDR3 is 16 residues. Germline V gene data show CDR1 as SGHAT and CDR2 as FQDESV (reference sequence). Between the trimmed V and J ends, which lost 1 base and 7 bases, there was a span of 19 bases. Amplified TCR beta CDR3 regions derived from RNA transcripts. Carried out on the TCR CDR3, a first-round RT-PCR used the HTBI primer set. TCRdb reanalysed the multiplex PCR reads using MiXCR and keeps one entry per CDR3 protein. The sample has approximately 620,000 distinct CDR3 sequences, more than 11% seen once.

Sequenced: blood. The TCR originated in a woman in her twenties or thirties with Graves' hyperthyroidism that later progressed to Graves' ophthalmopathy. The rearrangement joins TRBV11-1 to TRBJ2-5, with a weak D call TRBD1 (6 bases). CDR3: CASSLGFLGQEGTQYF. CDR3 coding DNA: TGTGCCAGCAGCTTAGGTTTTTTGGGACAAGAGGGGACCCAGTACTTC.